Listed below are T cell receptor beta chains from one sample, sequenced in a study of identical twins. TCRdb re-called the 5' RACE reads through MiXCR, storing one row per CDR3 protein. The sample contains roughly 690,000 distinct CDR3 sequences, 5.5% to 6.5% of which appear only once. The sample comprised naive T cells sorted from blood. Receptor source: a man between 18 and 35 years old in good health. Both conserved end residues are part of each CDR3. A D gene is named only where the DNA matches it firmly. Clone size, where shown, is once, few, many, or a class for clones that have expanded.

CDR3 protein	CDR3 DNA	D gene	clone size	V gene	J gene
CASSLARILTF	TGTGCCAGCAGCTTAGCCCGAATCCTGACTTTC	.	many	TRBV7-2	TRBJ2-6
CSVDPRLAGNEQFF	TGCAGCGTTGACCCCCGACTAGCGGGCAATGAGCAGTTCTTC	TRBD2	many	TRBV29-1	TRBJ2-1
CASSESGRAYRGELFF	TGTGCCAGCAGTGAAAGTGGCCGGGCTTACCGGGGTGAACTGTTTTTT	.	few	TRBV6-1	TRBJ1-4
CASRRLTGQGARETQYF	TGTGCCAGCAGACGTCTAACGGGACAGGGGGCGAGGGAGACCCAGTACTTC	TRBD1	.	TRBV7-9	TRBJ2-5
CASSVAGLQETQYF	TGTGCCAGCAGCGTAGCGGGTCTGCAAGAGACCCAGTACTTC	.	many	TRBV9	TRBJ2-5
CSARDPAGVPYNEQFF	TGCAGTGCTAGAGACCCGGCGGGGGTCCCCTACAATGAGCAGTTCTTC	TRBD2	many	TRBV20-1	TRBJ2-1
CASSFRRTGYNEQFF	TGCGCCAGCAGCTTCCGAAGGACAGGCTACAATGAGCAGTTCTTC	TRBD1	many	TRBV5-1	TRBJ2-1
CASSSTGLFNTGELFF	TGCGCCAGCAGCTCGACGGGACTTTTTAACACCGGGGAGCTGTTTTTT	.	.	TRBV5-1	TRBJ2-2
CASSSRTGRHTEAFF	TGTGCCAGCAGCTCCCGGACAGGGCGGCACACTGAAGCTTTCTTT	TRBD1	.	TRBV5-4	TRBJ1-1
CASSLGRDGYNYGYTF	TGCGCCAGCAGCTTGGGTCGGGACGGATATAACTATGGCTACACCTTC	.	few	TRBV5-1	TRBJ1-2
CASSEGEMNTEAFF	TGTGCCAGCAGTGAAGGGGAGATGAACACTGAAGCTTTCTTT	.	.	TRBV6-1	TRBJ1-1
CSARWTPSNTEAFF	TGCAGTGCTAGATGGACACCGAGTAACACTGAAGCTTTCTTT	.	many	TRBV20-1	TRBJ1-1
CASRKQGVSSYEQYF	TGTGCCAGCAGAAAACAGGGGGTAAGCTCCTACGAGCAGTACTTC	TRBD1	.	TRBV6-1	TRBJ2-7
CASSRGQGARNDEQFF	TGCGCCAGCAGCAGGGGACAGGGGGCGCGCAACGATGAGCAGTTCTTC	TRBD1	few	TRBV5-1	TRBJ2-1
CASSQVLGLAGEQYF	TGTGCCAGCAGCCAAGTTCTGGGACTAGCGGGCGAGCAGTACTTC	TRBD2	few	TRBV3-1	TRBJ2-7
CASSSSRDGTYEQYF	TGTGCCAGCAGTTCAAGCCGGGACGGTACCTACGAGCAGTACTTC	.	many	TRBV12-3/TRBV12-4	TRBJ2-7
CSASASGGTVYEQYF	TGCAGTGCTAGCGCTTCGGGGGGGACAGTCTACGAGCAGTACTTC	.	.	TRBV20-1	TRBJ2-7
CASSPQAGTEGLKHF	TGTGCCAGCAGCCCCCAGGCCGGGACAGAGGGTCTAAAGCATTTT	TRBD1	few	TRBV28	TRBJ1-5
CASSLIPGGSYEQYF	TGTGCCAGCAGCTTAATACCAGGAGGGTCCTACGAGCAGTACTTC	.	.	TRBV7-3	TRBJ2-7
CANARGLAGGECSTDTQYF	TGCGCCAACGCCAGGGGACTAGCGGGTGGCGAATGCTCCACAGATACGCAGTATTTT	TRBD2	many	TRBV10-2	TRBJ2-3
CASSEALGYTF	TGTGCCAGCAGTGAAGCGCTGGGCTACACCTTC	.	many	TRBV2	TRBJ1-2
CASSDGQHNEQFF	TGTGCCAGCAGTGACGGGCAGCACAATGAGCAGTTCTTC	.	.	TRBV6-1	TRBJ2-1
CASSFRKGTGELFF	TGTGCCAGCAGTTTTCGAAAGGGGACCGGGGAGCTGTTTTTT	.	.	TRBV7-7	TRBJ2-2
CASRAAVGNADF	TGTGCCAGCAGGGCCGCGGTGGGAAATGCGGACTTC	.	.	TRBV5-6	TRBJ2-7
CASSLGGYTDTQYF	TGCGCCAGCAGCTTGGGGGGATACACAGATACGCAGTATTTT	.	few	TRBV5-1	TRBJ2-3
CASRGSDSFYEQYF	TGCGCCAGCAGGGGTAGCGACTCGTTCTACGAGCAGTACTTC	.	few	TRBV5-1	TRBJ2-7